This TCR beta chain was documented in a study of vaccination and CD4 T cells after COVID-19. Turning to the study itself: Each post-COVID sample was drawn after diagnosis, and the median interval was approximately 92 days (range 35 to 161). Study results and limitations: Median roughly 90% of reactive clones detected in convalescent patients emerged only post-vaccination.

Sequence data for DNA of cultured CD4+ T cells were generated by the Oncomine TCR Beta short-read assay. TCRdb used MiXCR to reprocess the PCR reads, holding one entry per CDR3 protein. This table has over 11,000 distinct CDR3 sequences, around 59% appearing once. The treatment was: approximately 10-day PBMC culture with coronavirus spike peptide pools or control peptides (ViraFEST assay). Cultures used roughly 2.1 million PBMCs per well, 10 IU/ml IL-2 and 9.5 to 10 ug/ml peptides. The authors isolated CD4+ T cells by negative selection after around 10 days of culture. CDR1 is SGHTA, CDR2 FQGNSA, per germline. This CDR3 has 14 residues. V lost 2 bases, J lost 7 bases, and 2 bases stayed unmatched. Concerning this clonotype itself: Its antigen is not identified.

Material for sequencing was CD4+ T cells from blood, cultured in vitro. The sequence was obtained from a human donor who had recovered from COVID-19. J is TRBJ1-4 and V is TRBV7-2, with TRBD1 matching over 9 bases. The DNA for the CDR3 is TGTGCCAGCAGCTTAACAGGGGGCGGTGAAAAACTGTTTTTT. Translation gives CASSLTGGGEKLFF.